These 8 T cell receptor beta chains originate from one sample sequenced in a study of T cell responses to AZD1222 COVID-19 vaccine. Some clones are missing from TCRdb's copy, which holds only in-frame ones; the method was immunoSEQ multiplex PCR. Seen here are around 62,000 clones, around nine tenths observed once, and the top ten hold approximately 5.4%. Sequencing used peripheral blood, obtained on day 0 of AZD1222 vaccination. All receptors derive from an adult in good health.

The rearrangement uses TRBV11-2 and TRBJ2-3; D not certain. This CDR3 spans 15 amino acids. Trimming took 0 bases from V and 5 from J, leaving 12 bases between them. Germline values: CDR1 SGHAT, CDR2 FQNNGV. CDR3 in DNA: TGTGCCAGCAGCTTAGATCCGGGTAATCAAGATACGCAGTATTTT. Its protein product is CASSLDPGNQDTQYF.

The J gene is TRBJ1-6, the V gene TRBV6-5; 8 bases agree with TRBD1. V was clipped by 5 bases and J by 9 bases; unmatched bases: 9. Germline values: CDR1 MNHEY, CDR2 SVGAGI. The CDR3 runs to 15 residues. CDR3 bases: TGTGCCAGCAGTACACAGGGGGAATTGATTTCACCCCTCCACTTT. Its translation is CASSTQGELISPLHF.

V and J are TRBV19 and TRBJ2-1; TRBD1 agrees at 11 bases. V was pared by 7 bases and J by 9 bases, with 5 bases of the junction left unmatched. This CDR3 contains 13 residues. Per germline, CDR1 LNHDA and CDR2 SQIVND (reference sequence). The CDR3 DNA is TGTGCCAGTAAGGGACAGGGGGTCGGTGAGCAGTTCTTC. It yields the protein CASKGQGVGEQFF.

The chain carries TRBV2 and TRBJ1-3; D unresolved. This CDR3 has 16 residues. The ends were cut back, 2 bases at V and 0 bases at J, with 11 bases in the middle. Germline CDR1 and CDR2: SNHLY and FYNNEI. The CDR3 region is CASSEYLINSGNTIYF. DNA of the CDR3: TGTGCCAGCAGTGAATATTTGATTAACTCTGGAAACACCATATATTTT. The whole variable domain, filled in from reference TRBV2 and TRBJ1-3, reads EPEVTQTPSHQVTQMGQEVILRCVPISNHLYFYWYRQILGQKVEFLVSFYNNEISEKSEIFDDQFSVERPDGSNFTLKIRSTKLEDSAMYFCASSEYLINSGNTIYFGEGSWLTVV.

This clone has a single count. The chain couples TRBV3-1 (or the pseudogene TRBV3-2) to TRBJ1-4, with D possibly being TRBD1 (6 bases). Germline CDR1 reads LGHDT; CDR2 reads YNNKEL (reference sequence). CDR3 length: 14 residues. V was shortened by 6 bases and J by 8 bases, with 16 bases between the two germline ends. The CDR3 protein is CASRGELQGEKLFF. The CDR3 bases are TGTGCCAGCAGGGGGGAGCTACAGGGAGAAAAACTGTTTTTT.

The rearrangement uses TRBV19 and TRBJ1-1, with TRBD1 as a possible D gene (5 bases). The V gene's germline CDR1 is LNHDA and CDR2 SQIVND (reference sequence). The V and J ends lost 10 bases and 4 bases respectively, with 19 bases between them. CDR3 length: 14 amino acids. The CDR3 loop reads CATLAGPRITEAFF. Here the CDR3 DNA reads TGTGCCACCCTGGCGGGACCGCGAATCACTGAAGCTTTCTTT. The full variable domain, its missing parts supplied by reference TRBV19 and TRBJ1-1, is DGGITQSPKYLFRKEGQNVTLSCEQNLNHDAMYWYRQDPGQGLRLIYYSQIVNDFQKGDIAEGYSVSREKKESFPLTVTSAQKNPTAFYLCATLAGPRITEAFFGQGTRLTVV.

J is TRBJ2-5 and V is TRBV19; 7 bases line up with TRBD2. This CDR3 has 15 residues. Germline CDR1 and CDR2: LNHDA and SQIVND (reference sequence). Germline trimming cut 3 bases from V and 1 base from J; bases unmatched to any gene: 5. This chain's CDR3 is CASSIGEGIQETQYF. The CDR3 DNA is TGTGCCAGTAGTATCGGGGAGGGGATCCAAGAGACCCAGTACTTC.

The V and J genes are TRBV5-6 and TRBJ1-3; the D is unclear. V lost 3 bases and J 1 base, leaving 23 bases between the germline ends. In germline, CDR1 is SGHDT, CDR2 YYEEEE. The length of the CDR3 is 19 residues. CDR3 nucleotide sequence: TGTGCCAGCAGCTCCTACAGTTATTCCTACGGTGGTTCTGGAAACACCATATATTTT. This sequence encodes CASSSYSYSYGGSGNTIYF.